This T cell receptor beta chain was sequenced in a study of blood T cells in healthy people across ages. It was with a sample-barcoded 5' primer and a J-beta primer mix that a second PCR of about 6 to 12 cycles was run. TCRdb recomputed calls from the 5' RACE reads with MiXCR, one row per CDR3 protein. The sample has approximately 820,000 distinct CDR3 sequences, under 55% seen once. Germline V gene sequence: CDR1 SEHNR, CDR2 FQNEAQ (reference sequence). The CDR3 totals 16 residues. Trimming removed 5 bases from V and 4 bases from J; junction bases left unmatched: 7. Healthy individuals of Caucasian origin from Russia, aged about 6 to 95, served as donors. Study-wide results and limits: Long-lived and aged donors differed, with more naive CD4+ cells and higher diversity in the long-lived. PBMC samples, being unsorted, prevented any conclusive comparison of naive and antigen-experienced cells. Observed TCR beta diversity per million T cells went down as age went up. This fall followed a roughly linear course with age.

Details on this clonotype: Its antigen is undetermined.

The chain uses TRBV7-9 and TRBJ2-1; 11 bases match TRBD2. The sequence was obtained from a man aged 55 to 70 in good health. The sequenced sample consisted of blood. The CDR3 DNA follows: TGTGCCAGCAGCACACCCCGACTAGCGGGGTACAATGAGCAGTTCTTC. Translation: CASSTPRLAGYNEQFF.